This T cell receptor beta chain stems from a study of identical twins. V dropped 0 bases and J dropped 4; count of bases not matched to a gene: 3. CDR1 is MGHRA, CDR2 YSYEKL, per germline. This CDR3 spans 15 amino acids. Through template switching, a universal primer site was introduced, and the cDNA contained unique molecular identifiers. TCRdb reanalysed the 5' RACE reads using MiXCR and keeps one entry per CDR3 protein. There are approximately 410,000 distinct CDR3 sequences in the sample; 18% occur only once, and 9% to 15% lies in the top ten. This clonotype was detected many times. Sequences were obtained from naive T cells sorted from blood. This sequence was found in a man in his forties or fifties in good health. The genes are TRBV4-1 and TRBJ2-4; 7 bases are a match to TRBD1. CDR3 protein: CASSQEGTVKNIQYF. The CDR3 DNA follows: TGCGCCAGCAGCCAAGAAGGGACAGTTAAAAACATTCAGTACTTC.